This TCR beta chain was obtained from a study of T cells in Graves' hyperthyroidism and ophthalmopathy. Amplified TCR beta CDR3 regions derived from RNA transcripts. First-round RT-PCR targeting the TCR CDR3 was performed with the HTBI primer set. Each CDR3 protein is one row after TCRdb ran MiXCR on the multiplex PCR reads. The sample consists of more than 300,000 distinct CDR3 sequences, around 13% of them appearing once. V lost 3 bases and J lost 1; bases outside the gene matches: 7. Germline CDR1 and CDR2: SGHRS and YFSETQ. This CDR3 spans 17 amino acids. Whole-study results and caveats: In blood, most of the thyroid clonotypes expanded above 0.001 were also present.

The study enrolled patients aged 18 to 65 with newly diagnosed hyperthyroidism of under 2 months' duration. PBMCs were collected from an approximately 10 ml volume of fresh peripheral blood. Regarding this clonotype: What it binds is unknown.

The chain carries TRBV5-1 and TRBJ2-3; 11 bases match TRBD2. This TCR was sampled from a woman younger than 30 with Graves' hyperthyroidism. Sequenced input: blood. DNA of the CDR3: TGCGCCAGCAGCTCGGGACTAGCGGTCCCCGGCACAGATACGCAGTATTTT. It encodes CASSSGLAVPGTDTQYF.